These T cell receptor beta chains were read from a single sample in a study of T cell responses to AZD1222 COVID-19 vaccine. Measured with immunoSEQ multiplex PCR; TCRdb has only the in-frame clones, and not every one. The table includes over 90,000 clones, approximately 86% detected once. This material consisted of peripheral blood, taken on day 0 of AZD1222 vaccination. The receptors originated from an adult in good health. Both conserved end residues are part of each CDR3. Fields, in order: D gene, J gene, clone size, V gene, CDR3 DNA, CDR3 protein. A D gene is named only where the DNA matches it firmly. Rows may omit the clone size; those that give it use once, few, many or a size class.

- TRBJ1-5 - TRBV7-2 TGTGCCAGCAGCTTATCGGGCGGCAATCAGGCCCAGCATTTT CASSLSGGNQAQHF
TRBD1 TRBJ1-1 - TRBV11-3 TGTGCCAGCAGCCCAGGACAGGGGTTGAACACTGAAGCTTTCTTT CASSPGQGLNTEAFF
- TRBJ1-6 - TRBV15 TGTGCCACCACACAGGGAAGGAATAATTCACCCCTCCACTTT CATTQGRNNSPLHF
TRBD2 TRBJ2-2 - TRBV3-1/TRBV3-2 TGTGCCAGCAGCCCCAGCGGGAGTAAGGGCACCGGGGAGCTGTTTTTT CASSPSGSKGTGELFF
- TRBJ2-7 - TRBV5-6 TGTGCCAGCAGTACGGGGTACGAGCAGTACTTC CASSTGYEQYF
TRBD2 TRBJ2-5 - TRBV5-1 TGCGCCAGCAGCTTGGAGCGGGGAGAGACCCAGTACTTC CASSLERGETQYF
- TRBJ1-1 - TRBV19 TGTGCCAGTACCCGTGGGAGGAAAGCTTTCTTT CASTRGRKAFF
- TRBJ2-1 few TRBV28 TGTGCCAGCAGTTTACAGTACAATGAGCAGTTCTTC CASSLQYNEQFF
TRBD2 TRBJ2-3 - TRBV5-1 TGCGCCAGCAGCCAAGCGGGGGGGCGTGATACGCAGTATTTT CASSQAGGRDTQYF
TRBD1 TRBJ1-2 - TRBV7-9 TGTGCCAGCAGCTCCGGGACAGGGAGCTATGGCTACACCTTC CASSSGTGSYGYTF
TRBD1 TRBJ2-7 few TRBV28 TGTGCCAGCAGCCCCGGGACAGGGGGAGACGAGCAGTACTTC CASSPGTGGDEQYF
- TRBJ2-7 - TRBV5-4 TGTGCCAGCAGCTTCACAGGGACCCTCTCCTACGAGCAGTACTTC CASSFTGTLSYEQYF
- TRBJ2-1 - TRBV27 TGTGCCAGCAGCAAGGGGTCCGAATGGTTTGACAATGAGCAGTTCTTC CASSKGSEWFDNEQFF
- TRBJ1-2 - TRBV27 TGTGCCAGCAGTTTATCGGGGGGACGGGTAAACTATGGCTACACCTTC CASSLSGGRVNYGYTF
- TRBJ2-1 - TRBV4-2 TGTGCCAGCAGCCAAGAGGTGAAGGGGTTAAATGAGCAGTTCTTC CASSQEVKGLNEQFF
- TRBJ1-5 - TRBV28 TGTGCCAGCAGGCCAGGGAGCAATCAGCCCCAGCATTTT CASRPGSNQPQHF
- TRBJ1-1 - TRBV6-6 TGTGCCAGCAACAACGCCGAAACTGAAGCTTTCTTT CASNNAETEAFF
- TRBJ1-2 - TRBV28 TGTGCCAGCAGTTTAGAAGGGTCCGCGGGTGGCTACACCTTC CASSLEGSAGGYTF
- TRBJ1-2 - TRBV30 TGTGCCTGGAGTCTGTCAGGGTTGAGCTATGGCTACACCTTC CAWSLSGLSYGYTF
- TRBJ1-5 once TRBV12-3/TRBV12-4 TGTGCCAGCGCGGGGACCGGGAATCAGCCCCAGCATTTT CASAGTGNQPQHF
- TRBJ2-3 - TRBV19 TGTGCCAGTAGTATAGCCCCAGATACGCAGTATTTT CASSIAPDTQYF
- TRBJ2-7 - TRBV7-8 TGTGCCAGCAGCTTAGGGCTCTTAACCTACGAGCAGTACTTC CASSLGLLTYEQYF
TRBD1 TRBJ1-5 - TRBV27 TGTGCCAGCAGTCCTCAGGACAGGCTACGGCAGCCCCAGCATTTT CASSPQDRLRQPQHF
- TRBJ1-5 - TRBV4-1 TGCGCCAGCAGCCAAGATAAGGGATCCCAGCCCCAGCATTTT CASSQDKGSQPQHF
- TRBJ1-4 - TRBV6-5 TGTGCCGTTACAAGCAGGGAGGAACTGTTTTTT CAVTSREELFF
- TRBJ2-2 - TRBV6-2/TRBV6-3 TGTGCCAGCAGTTACAAACTGATCACCGGGGAGCTGTTTTTT CASSYKLITGELFF
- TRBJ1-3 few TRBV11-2 TGTGCCAGCAGCACAGACAGGTCCTCTGGAAACACCATATATTTT CASSTDRSSGNTIYF
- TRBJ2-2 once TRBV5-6 TGTGCCAGCAGCTTAAGGGGTCGGAACACCGGGGAGCTGTTTTTT CASSLRGRNTGELFF
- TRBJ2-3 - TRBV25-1 TGTGCCAGCAGTGGATCTTCGTTCGCTAGCACAGATACGCAGTATTTT CASSGSSFASTDTQYF